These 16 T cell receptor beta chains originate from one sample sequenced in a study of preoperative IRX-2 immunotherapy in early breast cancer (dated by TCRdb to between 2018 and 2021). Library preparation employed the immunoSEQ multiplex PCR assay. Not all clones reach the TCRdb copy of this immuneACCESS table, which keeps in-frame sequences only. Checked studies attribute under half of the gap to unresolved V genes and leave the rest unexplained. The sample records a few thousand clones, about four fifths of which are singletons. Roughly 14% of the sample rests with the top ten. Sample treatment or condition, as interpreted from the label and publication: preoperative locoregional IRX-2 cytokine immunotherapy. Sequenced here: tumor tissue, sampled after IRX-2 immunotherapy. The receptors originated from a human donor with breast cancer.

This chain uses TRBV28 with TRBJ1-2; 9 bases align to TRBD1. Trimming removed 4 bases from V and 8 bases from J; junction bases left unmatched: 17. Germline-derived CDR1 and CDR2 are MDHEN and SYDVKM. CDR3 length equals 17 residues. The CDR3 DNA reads TGTGCCAGCAGTTCGCCATCCATATCGGGACAGGGAGGAGGCTACACCTTC. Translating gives CASSSPSISGQGGGYTF.

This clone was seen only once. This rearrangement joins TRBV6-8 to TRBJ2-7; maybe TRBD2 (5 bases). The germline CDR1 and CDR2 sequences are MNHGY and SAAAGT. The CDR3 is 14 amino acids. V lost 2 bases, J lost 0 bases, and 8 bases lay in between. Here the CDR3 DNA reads TGTGCCAGCAGTTACAATCGGGACTCCTACGAGCAGTACTTC. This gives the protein CASSYNRDSYEQYF.

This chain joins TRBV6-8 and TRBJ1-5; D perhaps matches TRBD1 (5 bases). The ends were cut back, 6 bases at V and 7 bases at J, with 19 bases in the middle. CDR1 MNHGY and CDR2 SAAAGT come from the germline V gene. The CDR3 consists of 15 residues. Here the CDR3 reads CASSPRGERGQPQHF. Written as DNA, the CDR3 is TGTGCCAGCAGCCCCCGGGGGGAGCGGGGACAGCCCCAGCATTTT.

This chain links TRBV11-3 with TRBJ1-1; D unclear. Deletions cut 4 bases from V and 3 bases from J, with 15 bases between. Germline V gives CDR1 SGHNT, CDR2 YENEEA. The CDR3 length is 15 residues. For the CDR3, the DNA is TGTGCCAGCAGCTCCCTGGCCGAGGGAGACACTGAAGCTTTCTTT. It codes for CASSSLAEGDTEAFF.

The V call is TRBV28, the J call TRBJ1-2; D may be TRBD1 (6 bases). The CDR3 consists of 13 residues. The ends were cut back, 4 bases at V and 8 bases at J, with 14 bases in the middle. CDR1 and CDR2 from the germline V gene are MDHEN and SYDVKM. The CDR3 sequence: CASSWIQGRGYTF. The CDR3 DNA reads TGTGCCAGCAGTTGGATCCAGGGGCGAGGCTACACCTTC.

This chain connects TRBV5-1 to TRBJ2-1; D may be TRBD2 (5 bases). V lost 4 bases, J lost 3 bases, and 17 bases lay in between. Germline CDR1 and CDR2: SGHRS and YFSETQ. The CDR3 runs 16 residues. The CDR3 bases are TGCGCCAGCAGCCTCGAGCCGGCGGGTATCTACAATGAGCAGTTCTTC. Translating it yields CASSLEPAGIYNEQFF.

Written as DNA, the CDR3 is TGCGCCAGCAGCGGGACTAGCGGGTCCTACTCCTACGAGCAGTACTTC. It yields the protein CASSGTSGSYSYEQYF. The chain uses TRBV5-1 and TRBJ2-7, with 12 bases lining up with TRBD2. CDR3 size: 16 residues. The germline V gene has CDR1 SGHRS and CDR2 YFSETQ. The J segment lost 0 bases and the V segment lost 4 bases, leaving 5 bases of the junction unmatched.

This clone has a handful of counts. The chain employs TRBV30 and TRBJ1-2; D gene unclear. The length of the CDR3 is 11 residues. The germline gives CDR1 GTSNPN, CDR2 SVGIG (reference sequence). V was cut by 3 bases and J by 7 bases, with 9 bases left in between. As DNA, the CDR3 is TGTGCCTGGAGGAAGGCAGCTGGCTACACCTTC. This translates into CAWRKAAGYTF. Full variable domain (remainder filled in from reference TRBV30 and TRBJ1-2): SQTIHQWPATLVQPVGSPLSLECTVEGTSNPNLYWYRQAAGRGLQLLFYSVGIGQISSEVPQNLSASRPQDRQFILSSKKLLLSDSGFYLCAWRKAAGYTFGSGTRLTVV.

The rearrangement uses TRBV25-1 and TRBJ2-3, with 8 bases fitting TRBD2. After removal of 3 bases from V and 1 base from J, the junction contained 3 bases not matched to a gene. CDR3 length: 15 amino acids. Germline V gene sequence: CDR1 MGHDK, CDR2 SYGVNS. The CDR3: CASSDPGGRTDTQYF. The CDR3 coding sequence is TGTGCCAGCAGTGATCCGGGAGGGCGCACAGATACGCAGTATTTT.

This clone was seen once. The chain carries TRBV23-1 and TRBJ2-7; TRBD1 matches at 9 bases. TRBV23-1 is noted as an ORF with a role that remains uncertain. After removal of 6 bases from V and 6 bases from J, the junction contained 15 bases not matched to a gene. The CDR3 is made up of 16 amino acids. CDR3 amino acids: CASSLDFGTGYVEQYF. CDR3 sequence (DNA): TGCGCCAGCAGCTTGGACTTCGGGACAGGGTATGTCGAGCAGTACTTC.

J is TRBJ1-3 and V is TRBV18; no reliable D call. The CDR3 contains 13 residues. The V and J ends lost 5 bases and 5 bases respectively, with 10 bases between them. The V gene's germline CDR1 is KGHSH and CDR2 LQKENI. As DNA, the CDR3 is TGTGCCAGCTCATCTGGAGATAGAAACACCATATATTTT. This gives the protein CASSSGDRNTIYF.

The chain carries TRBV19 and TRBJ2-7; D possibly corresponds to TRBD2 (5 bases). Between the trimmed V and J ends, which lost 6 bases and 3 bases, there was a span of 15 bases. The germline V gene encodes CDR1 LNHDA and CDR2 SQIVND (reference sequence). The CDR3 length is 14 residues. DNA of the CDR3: TGTGCCAGTAGCGAGAGAGGGCTTTACTACGAGCAGTACTTC. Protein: CASSERGLYYEQYF.

The CDR3 spells CSVEEQGALGAEAFF. CDR3 sequence (DNA): TGCAGCGTTGAAGAACAGGGGGCGTTAGGGGCTGAAGCTTTCTTT. The V call is TRBV29-1, the J call TRBJ1-1; 9 bases agree with TRBD1. The CDR3 spans 15 residues. The junction had 8 bases not matched to a gene; V was cut back by 0 bases and J by 6 bases. CDR1 is SQVTM and CDR2 is ANQGSEA in the germline V gene.

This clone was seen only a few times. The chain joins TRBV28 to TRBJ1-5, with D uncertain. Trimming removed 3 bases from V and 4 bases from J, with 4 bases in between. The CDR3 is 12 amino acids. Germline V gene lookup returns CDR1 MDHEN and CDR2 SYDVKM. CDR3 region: CASSFWNQPQHF. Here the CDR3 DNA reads TGTGCCAGCAGTTTTTGGAATCAGCCCCAGCATTTT.

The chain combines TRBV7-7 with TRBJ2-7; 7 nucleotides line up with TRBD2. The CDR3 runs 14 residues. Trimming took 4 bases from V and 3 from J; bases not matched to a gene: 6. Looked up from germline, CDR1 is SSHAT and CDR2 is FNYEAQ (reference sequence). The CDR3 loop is CASSSFAGDYEQYF. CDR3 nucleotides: TGTGCCAGCAGCTCCTTTGCGGGAGACTACGAGCAGTACTTC.

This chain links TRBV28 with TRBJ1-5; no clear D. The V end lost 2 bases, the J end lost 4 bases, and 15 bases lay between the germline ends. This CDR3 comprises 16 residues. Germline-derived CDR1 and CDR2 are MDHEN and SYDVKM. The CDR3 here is CASSLQVGQSNQPQHF. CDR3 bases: TGTGCCAGCAGTTTACAGGTGGGCCAGAGTAATCAGCCCCAGCATTTT.